The 20 T cell receptor beta chains in this list originate from one sample, sequenced in a study of blood T cell repertoires in COVID-19. Profiled with immunoSEQ multiplex PCR; TCRdb holds only in-frame clones, not every one. This sample has over 300,000 clones, with 90% found just once. Material for sequencing was peripheral blood. These receptor sequences come from a young man with active or convalescent COVID-19.

V is TRBV19 and J is TRBJ1-4, with D possibly TRBD1 on 5 matching bases. This CDR3 contains 13 residues. Germline V CDR1 and CDR2: LNHDA, SQIVND (reference sequence). Trimming pared 3 bases from V and 5 bases from J, leaving 7 bases between. CDR3 bases: TGTGCCAGTAGTATGCAGGGAAATGAAAAACTGTTTTTT. Its translation: CASSMQGNEKLFF.

The chain employs TRBV11-2 and TRBJ1-3; D is possibly TRBD1 (6 bases). This CDR3 has 14 amino acids. The germline gives CDR1 SGHAT, CDR2 FQNNGV. V was cut by 6 bases and J by 9 bases, with 18 bases left in between. CDR3 region: CASRRGAAESTIYF. DNA for the CDR3: TGTGCCAGCAGGCGGGGGGCAGCGGAGAGCACCATATATTTT.

This clone occurred a few times. The rearrangement uses TRBV2 and TRBJ1-5, with 10 bases fitting TRBD1. CDR1 and CDR2 from the germline V gene are SNHLY and FYNNEI. This CDR3 has 16 amino acids. The junction had 7 bases not matched to a gene; V was cut back by 6 bases and J by 2 bases. CDR3 protein: CASRRDRGFGNQPQHF. The CDR3 DNA sequence: TGTGCCAGCAGGAGGGACAGGGGATTTGGCAATCAGCCCCAGCATTTT.

This chain uses TRBV4-3 with TRBJ2-1; 10 bases align to TRBD2. The junction had 8 bases not matched to a gene; V was cut back by 0 bases and J by 6 bases. The CDR3 is made up of 17 amino acids. Germline values: CDR1 LGHNA, CDR2 YSLEER. CDR3 bases: TGCGCCAGCAGCCAAGATCGAGCGGGAGGGCCCATCAATGAGCAGTTCTTC. This sequence encodes CASSQDRAGGPINEQFF.

The V call is TRBV9, the J call TRBJ2-2; TRBD2 matches 9 bases. Germline V gene sequence: CDR1 SGDLS, CDR2 YYNGEE. The CDR3 is 16 residues long. V lost 3 bases and J lost 13; bases outside the gene matches: 16. The CDR3 protein is CASSAEGSGGLMGLFF. The CDR3 DNA sequence: TGTGCCAGCAGCGCCGAGGGTAGCGGGGGCCTAATGGGGCTGTTTTTT. The full variable domain, its missing parts supplied by reference TRBV9 and TRBJ2-2, is DSGVTQTPKHLITATGQRVTLRCSPRSGDLSVYWYQQSLDQGLQFLIQYYNGEERAKGNILERFSAQQFPDLHSELNLSSLELGDSALYFCASSAEGSGGLMGLFFGEGSRLTVL.

The rearrangement joins TRBV6-5 to TRBJ2-7; 7 bases align to TRBD1. The V and J ends lost 6 bases and 5 bases, in that order; junction bases with no gene match: 4. Germline CDR1 is MNHEY and CDR2 is SVGAGI. CDR3 length equals 12 residues. Here the CDR3 reads CASRRDRDEQYF. CDR3 bases: TGTGCCAGCAGACGCGACAGGGACGAGCAGTACTTC.

The V and J genes are TRBV19 and TRBJ2-2; 7 bases agree with TRBD1. Germline CDR1 and CDR2: LNHDA and SQIVND (reference sequence). The CDR3 totals 15 residues. V was clipped by 5 bases and J by 0 bases; unmatched bases: 3. The CDR3 DNA sequence: TGTGCCAGTAGTCCAGGGGGTACGAACACCGGGGAGCTGTTTTTT. It yields the protein CASSPGGTNTGELFF. Looking up the rest from reference TRBV19 and TRBJ2-2 gives the full variable domain: DGGITQSPKYLFRKEGQNVTLSCEQNLNHDAMYWYRQDPGQGLRLIYYSQIVNDFQKGDIAEGYSVSREKKESFPLTVTSAQKNPTAFYLCASSPGGTNTGELFFGEGSRLTVL.

The chain uses TRBV28 and TRBJ2-3; the match to TRBD1 covers 9 bases. The V and J ends lost 9 bases and 5 bases, in that order; junction bases with no gene match: 6. The CDR3 spans 13 residues. Germline assignment: CDR1 MDHEN and CDR2 SYDVKM. CDR3 nucleotide sequence: TGTGCCAGTGGACAGGGGTTTGTAGATACGCAGTATTTT. It codes for CASGQGFVDTQYF.

J is TRBJ2-7 and V is TRBV6-2 or TRBV6-3; 13 bases agree with TRBD2. The V segment lost 5 bases and the J segment 5 bases; nucleotides outside the gene matches: 6. Germline CDR1 and CDR2: MNHEY and SVGEGT. This CDR3 comprises 15 residues. The CDR3 sequence is CASSRTSGSAHEQYF. The CDR3 DNA sequence: TGTGCCAGCAGTCGGACTAGCGGGAGCGCCCACGAGCAGTACTTC.

The chain combines TRBV9 with TRBJ2-3; 9 bases fit TRBD2. Per germline, CDR1 SGDLS and CDR2 YYNGEE. This CDR3 region has 16 residues. Germline trimming cut 4 bases from V and 0 bases from J; bases unmatched to any gene: 6. CDR3 region: CASSSAGGMSTDTQYF. CDR3 DNA: TGTGCCAGCAGCTCAGCGGGGGGCATGAGCACAGATACGCAGTATTTT.

This chain links TRBV28 with TRBJ1-2, with D possibly matching TRBD1 (5 bases). The V and J ends lost 10 bases and 8 bases respectively, with 17 bases between them. Germline loops: CDR1 MDHEN, CDR2 SYDVKM. This CDR3 has 12 amino acids. CDR3 residues: CATSGGGWGYTF. The CDR3, as DNA: TGTGCCACCTCGGGGGGAGGTTGGGGCTACACCTTC.

This clone occurred a few times. The chain uses TRBV28 and TRBJ1-5; 9 bases line up with TRBD1. CDR3 length: 15 residues. V shed 6 bases, J shed 5 bases, and the junction held 8 bases outside the gene matches. From germline, CDR1 is MDHEN and CDR2 SYDVKM. The CDR3 protein is CASSRHGTGYQPQHF. Written as DNA, the CDR3 is TGTGCCAGCAGCCGACACGGGACAGGGTATCAGCCCCAGCATTTT.

This chain joins TRBV7-2 and TRBJ2-5; D is unclear. Looked up from germline, CDR1 is SGHTA and CDR2 is FQGNSA. CDR3 length: 12 amino acids. V was cut by 4 bases and J by 4 bases, with 7 bases left in between. CDR3 in DNA: TGTGCCAGCAGCTCCTCGGTAGAGACCCAGTACTTC. This codes for CASSSSVETQYF.

J is TRBJ2-1 and V is TRBV3-1 (or the pseudogene TRBV3-2), with a tentative D call TRBD1 (5 bases). V lost 5 bases, J lost 8 bases, and 16 bases lay in between. Germline V gives CDR1 LGHDT, CDR2 YNNKEL (reference sequence). The CDR3 loop spans 14 amino acids. CDR3 DNA: TGTGCCAGCAGCGTTAGGGGTAGCACCTATGAGCAGTTCTTC. Its protein is CASSVRGSTYEQFF.

V usage is TRBV5-6 and J usage is TRBJ2-3; perhaps TRBD2 as D (6 bases). Per the germline V gene, CDR1 is SGHDT and CDR2 is YYEEEE. The CDR3 has 16 amino acids. The V and J ends lost 1 base and 3 bases respectively, with 15 bases between them. CDR3 nucleotide sequence: TGTGCCAGCAGCTTGAGGATCCGGGGGACGACAGATACGCAGTATTTT. Its protein is CASSLRIRGTTDTQYF. Variable domain in full (rest from reference TRBV5-6 and TRBJ2-3): DAGVTQSPTHLIKTRGQQVTLRCSPKSGHDTVSWYQQALGQGPQFIFQYYEEEERQRGNFPDRFSGHQFPNYSSELNVNALLLGDSALYLCASSLRIRGTTDTQYFGPGTRLTVL.

The chain couples TRBV25-1 to TRBJ2-7, with a weak D call TRBD1 (6 bases). Between the trimmed V and J ends, which lost 6 bases and 9 bases, there was a span of 15 bases. The CDR3 runs 12 residues. Germline assignment: CDR1 MGHDK and CDR2 SYGVNS. This chain's CDR3 is CASSAGVQVQYF. Here the CDR3 DNA reads TGTGCCAGCAGCGCAGGGGTTCAAGTGCAGTACTTC.

CDR3 residues: CASSLGGDRVSNQPQHF. The CDR3 bases are TGTGCCAGCAGTTTGGGTGGGGACAGGGTCAGCAATCAGCCCCAGCATTTT. The rearrangement uses TRBV28 and TRBJ1-5; the match to TRBD1 covers 9 bases. The trim removed 3 bases at V and 1 base at J, leaving 7 bases unmatched. The CDR3 length is 17 residues. From germline, CDR1 is MDHEN and CDR2 SYDVKM.

This clone was seen just once. V usage is TRBV28 and J usage is TRBJ1-1, with 9 bases aligning to TRBD1. CDR1 and CDR2 from the germline V gene are MDHEN and SYDVKM. The CDR3 contains 15 residues. J was trimmed by 0 bases and V by 5 bases; bases with no gene match: 4. The chain's CDR3 is CASSPGTGMNTEAFF. The CDR3 region has the DNA TGTGCCAGCAGTCCCGGGACAGGGATGAACACTGAAGCTTTCTTT.

The V and J genes are TRBV27 and TRBJ2-1, with TRBD1 identical over 8 bases. J lost 7 bases, V lost 8 bases, and 4 bases had no gene match. The germline CDR1 and CDR2 sequences are MNHEY and SMNVEV (reference sequence). The CDR3 extends over 12 amino acids. The CDR3 protein is CASRTGRNEQFF. The CDR3 coding sequence is TGTGCCAGCCGGACAGGGCGAAATGAGCAGTTCTTC.

The chain links TRBV28 to TRBJ1-5; D is uncertain. This CDR3 has 15 amino acids. V lost 4 bases, J lost 7 bases, and 17 bases lay in between. CDR1 is MDHEN, CDR2 SYDVKM, per germline. CDR3 in amino acids: CASSSKPAGGQPQHF. CDR3 sequence (DNA): TGTGCCAGCAGTTCCAAGCCGGCGGGAGGCCAGCCCCAGCATTTT.